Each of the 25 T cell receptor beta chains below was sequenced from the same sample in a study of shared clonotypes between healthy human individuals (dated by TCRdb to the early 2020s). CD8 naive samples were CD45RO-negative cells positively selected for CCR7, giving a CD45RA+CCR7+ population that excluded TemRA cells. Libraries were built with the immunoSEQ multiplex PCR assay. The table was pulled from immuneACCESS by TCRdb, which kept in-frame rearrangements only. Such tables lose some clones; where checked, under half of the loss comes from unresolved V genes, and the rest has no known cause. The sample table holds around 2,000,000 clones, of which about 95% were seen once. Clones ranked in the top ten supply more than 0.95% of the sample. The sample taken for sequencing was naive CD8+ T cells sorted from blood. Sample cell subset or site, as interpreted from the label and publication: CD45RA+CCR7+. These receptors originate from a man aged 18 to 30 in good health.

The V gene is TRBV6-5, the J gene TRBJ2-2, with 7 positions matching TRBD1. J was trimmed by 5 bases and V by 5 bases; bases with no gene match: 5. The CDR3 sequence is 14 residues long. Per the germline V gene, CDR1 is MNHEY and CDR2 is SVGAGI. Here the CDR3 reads CASSTLTGTGELFF. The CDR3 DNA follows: TGTGCCAGCAGTACCTTGACAGGGACCGGGGAGCTGTTTTTT.

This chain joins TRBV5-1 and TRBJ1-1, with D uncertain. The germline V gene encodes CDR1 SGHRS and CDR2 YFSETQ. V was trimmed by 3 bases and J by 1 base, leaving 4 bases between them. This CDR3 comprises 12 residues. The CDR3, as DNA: TGCGCCAGCAGCTCAGCGAACACTGAAGCTTTCTTT. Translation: CASSSANTEAFF.

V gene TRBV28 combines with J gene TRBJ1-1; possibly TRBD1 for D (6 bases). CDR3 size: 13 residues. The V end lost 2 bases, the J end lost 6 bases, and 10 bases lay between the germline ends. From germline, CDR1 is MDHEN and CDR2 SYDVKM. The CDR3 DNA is TGTGCCAGCAGTTTAATCGGGGGCCCTGAAGCTTTCTTT. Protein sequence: CASSLIGGPEAFF. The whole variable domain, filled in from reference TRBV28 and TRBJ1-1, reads DVKVTQSSRYLVKRTGEKVFLECVQDMDHENMFWYRQDPGLGLRLIYFSYDVKMKEKGDIPEGYSVSREKKERFSLILESASTNQTSMYLCASSLIGGPEAFFGQGTRLTVV.

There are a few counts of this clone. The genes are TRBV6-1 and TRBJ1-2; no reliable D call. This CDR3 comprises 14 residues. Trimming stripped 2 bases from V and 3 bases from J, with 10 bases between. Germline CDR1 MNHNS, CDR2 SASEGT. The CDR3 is CASSESAIYYGYTF. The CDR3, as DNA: TGTGCCAGCAGTGAATCTGCCATTTACTATGGCTACACCTTC.

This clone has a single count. CDR3 in amino acids: CASSYLPGGVYEQYF. The DNA of the CDR3 is TGCGCCAGCAGCTACCTACCCGGGGGCGTTTACGAGCAGTACTTC. The gene calls are TRBV5-1 and TRBJ2-7, with D perhaps being TRBD1 or TRBD2 (6 bases each). Germline lookup yields CDR1 SGHRS and CDR2 YFSETQ. The germline V and J ends were trimmed by 3 bases and 4 bases, with 17 bases remaining between them. The CDR3 totals 15 residues.

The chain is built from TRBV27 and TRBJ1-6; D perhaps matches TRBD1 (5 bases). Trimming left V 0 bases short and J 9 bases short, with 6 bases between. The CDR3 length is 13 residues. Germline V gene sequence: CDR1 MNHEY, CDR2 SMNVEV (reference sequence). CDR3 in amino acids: CASSLSQVSPLHF. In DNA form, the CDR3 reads TGTGCCAGCAGTTTATCACAGGTTTCACCCCTCCACTTT.

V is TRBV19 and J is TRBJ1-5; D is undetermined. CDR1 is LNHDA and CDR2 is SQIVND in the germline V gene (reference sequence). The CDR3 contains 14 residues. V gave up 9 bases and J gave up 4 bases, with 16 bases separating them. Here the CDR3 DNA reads TGTGCCAGCCGAATCGGGGAAGCGAATCAGCCCCAGCATTTT. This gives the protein CASRIGEANQPQHF.

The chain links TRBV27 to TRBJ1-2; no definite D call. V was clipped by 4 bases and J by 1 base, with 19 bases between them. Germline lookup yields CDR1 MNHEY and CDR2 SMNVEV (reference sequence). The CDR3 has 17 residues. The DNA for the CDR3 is TGTGCCAGCAGTTCCTATCCCGCGGAGTCCCTTAACTATGGCTACACCTTC. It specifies CASSSYPAESLNYGYTF.

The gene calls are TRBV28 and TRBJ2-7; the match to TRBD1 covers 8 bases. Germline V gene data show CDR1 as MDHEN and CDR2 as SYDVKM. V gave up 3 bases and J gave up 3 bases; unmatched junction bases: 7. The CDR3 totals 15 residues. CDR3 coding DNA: TGTGCCAGCAGTTTCAGGGGGCTCCGCTACTACGAGCAGTACTTC. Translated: CASSFRGLRYYEQYF.

The CDR3 loop reads CATSRALPESSYNEQFF. The CDR3 coding sequence is TGTGCCACCAGCAGAGCTCTTCCCGAGAGCTCCTACAATGAGCAGTTCTTC. The J gene is TRBJ2-1, the V gene TRBV15, with D unresolved. CDR1 and CDR2 from the germline V gene are LNHNV and YYDKDF (reference sequence). The CDR3 is 17 amino acids. Trimming removed 1 base at V and 0 bases at J, with 13 bases between.

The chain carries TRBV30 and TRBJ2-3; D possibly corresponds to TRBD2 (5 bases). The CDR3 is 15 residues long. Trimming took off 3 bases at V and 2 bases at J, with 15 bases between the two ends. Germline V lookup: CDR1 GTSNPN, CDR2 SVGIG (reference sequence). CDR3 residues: CAWSTPGRNTDTQYF. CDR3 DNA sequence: TGTGCCTGGAGCACTCCGGGGAGAAACACAGATACGCAGTATTTT. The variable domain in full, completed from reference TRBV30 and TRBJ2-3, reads SQTIHQWPATLVQPVGSPLSLECTVEGTSNPNLYWYRQAAGRGLQLLFYSVGIGQISSEVPQNLSASRPQDRQFILSSKKLLLSDSGFYLCAWSTPGRNTDTQYFGPGTRLTVL.

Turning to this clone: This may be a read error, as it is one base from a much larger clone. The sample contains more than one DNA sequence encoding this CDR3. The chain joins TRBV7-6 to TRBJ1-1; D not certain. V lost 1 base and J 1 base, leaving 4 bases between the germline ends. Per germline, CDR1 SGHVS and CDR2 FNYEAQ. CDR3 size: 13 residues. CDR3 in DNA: TGTGCCAGCAGCTTAGGGGAGAACACTGAAGCTTTCTTT. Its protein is CASSLGENTEAFF.

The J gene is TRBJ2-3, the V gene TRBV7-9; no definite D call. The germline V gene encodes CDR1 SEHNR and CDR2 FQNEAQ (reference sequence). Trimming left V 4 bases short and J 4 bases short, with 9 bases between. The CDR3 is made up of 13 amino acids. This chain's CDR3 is CASSSGVADTQYF. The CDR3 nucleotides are TGTGCCAGCAGCTCTGGGGTTGCAGATACGCAGTATTTT.

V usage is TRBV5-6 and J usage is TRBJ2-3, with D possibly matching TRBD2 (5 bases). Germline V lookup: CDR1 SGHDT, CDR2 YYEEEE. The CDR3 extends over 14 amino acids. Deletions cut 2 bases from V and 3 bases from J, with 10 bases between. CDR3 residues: CASSFIGSTDTQYF. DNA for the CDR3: TGTGCCAGCAGCTTTATAGGGAGTACAGATACGCAGTATTTT. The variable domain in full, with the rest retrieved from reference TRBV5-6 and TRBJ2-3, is DAGVTQSPTHLIKTRGQQVTLRCSPKSGHDTVSWYQQALGQGPQFIFQYYEEEERQRGNFPDRFSGHQFPNYSSELNVNALLLGDSALYLCASSFIGSTDTQYFGPGTRLTVL.

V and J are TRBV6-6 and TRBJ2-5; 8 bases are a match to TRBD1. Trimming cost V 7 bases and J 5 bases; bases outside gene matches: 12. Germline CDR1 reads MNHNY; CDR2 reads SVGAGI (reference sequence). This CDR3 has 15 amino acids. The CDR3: CASIQDRDGVETQYF. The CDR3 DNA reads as TGTGCCAGCATTCAGGACAGGGATGGTGTCGAGACCCAGTACTTC.

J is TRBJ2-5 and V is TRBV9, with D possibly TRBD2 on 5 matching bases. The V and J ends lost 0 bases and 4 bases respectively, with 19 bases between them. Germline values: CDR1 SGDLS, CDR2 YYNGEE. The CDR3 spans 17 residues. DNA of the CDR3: TGTGCCAGCAGCGTAGGAGGTAATCTAGGACTGAGAGAGACCCAGTACTTC. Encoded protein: CASSVGGNLGLRETQYF.

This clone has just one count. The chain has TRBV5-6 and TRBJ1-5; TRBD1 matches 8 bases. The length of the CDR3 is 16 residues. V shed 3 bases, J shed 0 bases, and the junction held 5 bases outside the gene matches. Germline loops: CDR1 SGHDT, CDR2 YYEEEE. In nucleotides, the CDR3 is TGTGCCAGCAGCTCGGGACAGGAGGATAGCAATCAGCCCCAGCATTTT. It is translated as CASSSGQEDSNQPQHF.

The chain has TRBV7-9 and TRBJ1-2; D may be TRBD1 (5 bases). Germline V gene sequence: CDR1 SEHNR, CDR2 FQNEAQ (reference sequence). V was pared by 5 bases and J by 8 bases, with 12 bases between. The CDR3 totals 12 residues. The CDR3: CASSPGTGGYTF. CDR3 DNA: TGTGCCAGCAGCCCGGGGACGGGGGGCTACACCTTC.

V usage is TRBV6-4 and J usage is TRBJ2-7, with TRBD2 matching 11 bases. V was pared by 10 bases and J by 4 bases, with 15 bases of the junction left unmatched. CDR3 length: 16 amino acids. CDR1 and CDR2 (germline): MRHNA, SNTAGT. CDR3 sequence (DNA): TGTGCCACTACCGGGACTAGCGGCTCCAGGGGGTACGAGCAGTACTTC. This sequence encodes CATTGTSGSRGYEQYF.

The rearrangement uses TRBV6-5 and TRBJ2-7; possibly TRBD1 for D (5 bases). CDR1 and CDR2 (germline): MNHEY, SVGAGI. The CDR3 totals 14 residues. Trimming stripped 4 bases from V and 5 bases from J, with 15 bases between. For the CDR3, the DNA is TGTGCCAGCAGTTCACAAACAGGTCTCGACGAGCAGTACTTC. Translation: CASSSQTGLDEQYF.

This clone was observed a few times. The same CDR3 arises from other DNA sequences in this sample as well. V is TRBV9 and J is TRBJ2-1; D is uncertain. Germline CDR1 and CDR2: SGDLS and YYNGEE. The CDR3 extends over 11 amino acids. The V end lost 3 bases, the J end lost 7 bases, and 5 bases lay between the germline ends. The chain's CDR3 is CASSGGNEQFF. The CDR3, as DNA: TGTGCCAGCAGCGGGGGAAATGAGCAGTTCTTC.

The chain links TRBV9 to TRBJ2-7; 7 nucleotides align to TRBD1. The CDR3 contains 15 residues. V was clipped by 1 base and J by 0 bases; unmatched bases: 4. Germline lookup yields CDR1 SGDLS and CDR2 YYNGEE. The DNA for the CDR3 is TGTGCCAGCAGCGTATCGGGACAGTCCTCCTACGAGCAGTACTTC. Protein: CASSVSGQSSYEQYF.

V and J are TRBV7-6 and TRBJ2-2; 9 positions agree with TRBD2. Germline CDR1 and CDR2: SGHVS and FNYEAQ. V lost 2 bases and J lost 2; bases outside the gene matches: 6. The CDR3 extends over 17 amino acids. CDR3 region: CASSLLASGVNTGELFF. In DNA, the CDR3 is TGTGCCAGCAGCTTACTGGCTAGCGGGGTTAACACCGGGGAGCTGTTTTTT.

As DNA, the CDR3 is TGCGCCAGCAGCCGGACAGGGGGCGCAAACACCTACGAGCAGTACTTC. Its protein is CASSRTGGANTYEQYF. The J gene is TRBJ2-5, the V gene TRBV4-1, with TRBD1 matching 11 bases. TRBJ2-7 explains the end of the DNA better; the J call may be wrong. Germline V gene data show CDR1 as MGHRA and CDR2 as YSYEKL. The CDR3 has 16 residues.

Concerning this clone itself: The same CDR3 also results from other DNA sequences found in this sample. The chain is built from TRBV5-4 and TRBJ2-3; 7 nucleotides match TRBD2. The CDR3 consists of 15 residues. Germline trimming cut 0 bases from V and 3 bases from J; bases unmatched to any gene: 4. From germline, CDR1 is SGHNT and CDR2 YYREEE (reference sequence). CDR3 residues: CASSLGLADTDTQYF. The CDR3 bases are TGTGCCAGCAGCTTGGGCCTAGCGGATACAGATACGCAGTATTTT.